These T cell receptor beta chains were read from a single sample in a study of shared clonotypes between healthy human individuals. The protocol was immunoSEQ multiplex PCR, while the TCRdb copy is restricted to in-frame clones and leaves out a portion. The sample records around 510,000 clones, approximately 95% being singletons. Sequenced: naive CD4+ T cells sorted from blood. These TCRs come from a young woman in good health. Both conserved end residues are part of each CDR3. The order of the fields is V gene, D gene, J gene, clone size, CDR3 DNA, CDR3 protein. D genes are given only for firm matches. Clone size is stated in some rows and not others, as once, few, many or a class when expanded.

v_gene: TRBV19
d_gene: TRBD2
j_gene: TRBJ2-1
abundance: once
CDR3nt: TGTGCCAGTAGTATCCAGGGACTAGCGGGAGGAAATGAGCAGTTCTTC
CDR3aa: CASSIQGLAGGNEQFF

v_gene: TRBV5-1
d_gene: TRBD1
j_gene: TRBJ1-5
abundance: once
CDR3nt: TGCGCCAGCAGCTTGGGGACAGGGTTTACTCAGCCCCAGCATTTT
CDR3aa: CASSLGTGFTQPQHF

v_gene: TRBV7-8
d_gene: TRBD1
j_gene: TRBJ2-7
abundance: .
CDR3nt: TGTGCCAGCAGCTTACGGACAGGCTTCCCCTACGAGCAGTACTTC
CDR3aa: CASSLRTGFPYEQYF

v_gene: TRBV7-8
d_gene: .
j_gene: TRBJ1-2
abundance: .
CDR3nt: TGTGCCAGCAGCTTAGTAGGTCGCGGCTACACCTTC
CDR3aa: CASSLVGRGYTF

v_gene: TRBV27
d_gene: .
j_gene: TRBJ1-1
abundance: .
CDR3nt: TGTGCCAGCAGTTTCCTCGGCAGGGCGAACACTGAAGCTTTCTTT
CDR3aa: CASSFLGRANTEAFF

v_gene: TRBV18
d_gene: .
j_gene: TRBJ1-4
abundance: .
CDR3nt: TGTGCCAGCGCGCCGGGGGCGCCGAATGAAAAACTGTTTTTT
CDR3aa: CASAPGAPNEKLFF

v_gene: TRBV6-5
d_gene: .
j_gene: TRBJ1-1
abundance: .
CDR3nt: TGTGCCAGCAGTTACGCTCTGTCAGTGAACACTGAAGCTTTCTTT
CDR3aa: CASSYALSVNTEAFF

v_gene: TRBV29-1
d_gene: .
j_gene: TRBJ2-5
abundance: .
CDR3nt: TGCAGCGTTGAAGGGCGGAACCAAGAGACCCAGTACTTC
CDR3aa: CSVEGRNQETQYF

v_gene: TRBV4-1
d_gene: TRBD2
j_gene: TRBJ2-7
abundance: .
CDR3nt: TGCGCCAGCAGCCAAGAGTATGGACTAGCGGGAGTATCCTACGAGCAGTACTTC
CDR3aa: CASSQEYGLAGVSYEQYF

v_gene: TRBV5-1
d_gene: TRBD1
j_gene: TRBJ2-7
abundance: .
CDR3nt: TGCGCCAGCAGCTTGTTTGTTCTGGGTGGGGACAGGGGCTACGAGCAGTACTTC
CDR3aa: CASSLFVLGGDRGYEQYF

v_gene: TRBV5-1
d_gene: TRBD2
j_gene: TRBJ2-3
abundance: .
CDR3nt: TGCGCCAGCAGCTTGGCGGGAGGGCCGGATGGCGATACGCAGTATTTT
CDR3aa: CASSLAGGPDGDTQYF

v_gene: TRBV28
d_gene: .
j_gene: TRBJ1-2
abundance: once
CDR3nt: TGTGCCAGCAGTCTGGGGGCGCCGAGCTACACCTTC
CDR3aa: CASSLGAPSYTF

v_gene: TRBV5-1
d_gene: .
j_gene: TRBJ2-7
abundance: .
CDR3nt: TGCGCCAGCAGCTTGCGTCGGGACAAGCGCTCCTACGAGCAGTACTTC
CDR3aa: CASSLRRDKRSYEQYF

v_gene: TRBV29-1
d_gene: .
j_gene: TRBJ1-3
abundance: .
CDR3nt: TGCAGCGTAGGAAACGACAGAACCTCTGGAAACACCATATATTTT
CDR3aa: CSVGNDRTSGNTIYF

v_gene: TRBV28
d_gene: .
j_gene: TRBJ1-1
abundance: .
CDR3nt: TGTGCCAGCAGTTTACTTGTGGCAGCCGTGAACACTGAAGCTTTCTTT
CDR3aa: CASSLLVAAVNTEAFF

v_gene: TRBV7-9
d_gene: TRBD2
j_gene: TRBJ2-1
abundance: .
CDR3nt: TGTGCCAGCAGCTTTGCGGGAGGGCCGATCAATGAGCAGTTCTTC
CDR3aa: CASSFAGGPINEQFF

v_gene: TRBV6-5
d_gene: TRBD2
j_gene: TRBJ2-3
abundance: .
CDR3nt: TGTGCCAGCAGTTGGGCCCCTAGCGGGGAAGGTGATACGCAGTATTTT
CDR3aa: CASSWAPSGEGDTQYF

v_gene: TRBV28
d_gene: TRBD1
j_gene: TRBJ2-5
abundance: once
CDR3nt: TGTGCCAGCAGTTCCGGACAGGGTGAGACCCAGTACTTC
CDR3aa: CASSSGQGETQYF